Listed here are 23 T cell receptor beta chains from one sample, sequenced in a study of blood T cells in healthy people across ages. The second PCR ran about 6 to 11 cycles with a sample-barcoded 5' primer and J-beta primers. TCRdb recomputed calls from the 5' RACE reads with MiXCR, one row per CDR3 protein. The sample contains 550,000 to 600,000 distinct CDR3 sequences, less than 60% of which appear only once. Input material: blood. The source of these receptors is a man at least 80 years old in good health.

The CDR3 coding sequence is TGTGCCAGCAGCACCTGGTCCTACAATGAGCAGTTCTTC. Residues: CASSTWSYNEQFF. V usage is TRBV2 and J usage is TRBJ2-1, with D unclear. Trimming stripped 6 bases from V and 1 base from J, with 7 bases between. From germline, CDR1 is SNHLY and CDR2 FYNNEI. The CDR3 consists of 13 residues.

This chain links TRBV18 with TRBJ1-6; possible D gene TRBD1, 6 bases. The V gene's germline CDR1 is KGHSH and CDR2 LQKENI. The CDR3 is made up of 14 amino acids. The V gene lost 3 bases and the J gene lost 11 bases, with 14 bases spanning the gap. Written as DNA, the CDR3 is TGTGCCAGCTCACCCGAGGGGGTTGAGACACCCCTCCACTTT. Protein: CASSPEGVETPLHF. The full variable domain, its missing parts supplied by reference TRBV18 and TRBJ1-6, is NAGVMQNPRHLVRRRGQEARLRCSPMKGHSHVYWYRQLPEEGLKFMVYLQKENIIDESGMPKERFSAEFPKEGPSILRIQQVVRGDSAAYFCASSPEGVETPLHFGNGTRLTVT.

The chain is built from TRBV20-1 and TRBJ2-1; maybe TRBD2 (5 bases). The last part of the DNA fits TRBJ2-7 better; the J call may be wrong. Germline V CDR1 and CDR2: DFQATT, SNEGSKA (reference sequence). CDR3 length: 15 residues. CDR3 in amino acids: CSAPTGKSSYNEQYF. The DNA of the CDR3 is TGCAGTGCTCCTACCGGGAAGAGCTCCTACAATGAGCAGTACTTC.

As to this clonotype: A clone one base away is much larger, so this may be a read error. This chain joins TRBV7-9 and TRBJ1-2, with D unclear. The germline V and J ends were trimmed by 5 bases and 3 bases, with 13 bases remaining between them. The length of the CDR3 is 14 residues. Germline V gene sequence: CDR1 SEHNR, CDR2 FQNEAQ (reference sequence). CDR3 amino acids: CASSVLGKDYGYTF. The CDR3 DNA is TGTGCCAGCAGCGTACTAGGGAAGGACTATGGCTACACCTTC.

Of note for this clonotype: A much larger clonotype is one base distant, so this may be a read error. This sequence joins TRBV7-9 and TRBJ2-1; unclear D gene. The J call may be incorrect, as the DNA end agrees better with TRBJ2-7. In germline, CDR1 is SEHNR, CDR2 FQNEAQ (reference sequence). The CDR3 is 15 residues long. DNA of the CDR3: TGTGCCAGCAGCCGTATAGAGGAGATCTACAATGAGCAGTACTTC. It translates to CASSRIEEIYNEQYF.

This clonotype was counted ten times or more. The rearrangement uses TRBV6-6 and TRBJ2-1; tentative D call: TRBD2 (6 bases). Germline CDR1 and CDR2: MNHNY and SVGAGI (reference sequence). The ends were cut back, 6 bases at V and 6 bases at J, with 18 bases in the middle. The CDR3 has 15 residues. The CDR3 here is CASSPLRDLRNEQFF. Here the CDR3 DNA reads TGTGCCAGCAGCCCCCTCCGGGACTTGCGCAATGAGCAGTTCTTC.

This clonotype has just one count. This chain links TRBV28 with TRBJ2-5, with D perhaps TRBD1 (7 bases). Germline V gene sequence: CDR1 MDHEN, CDR2 SYDVKM. V was pared by 6 bases and J by 11 bases, with 22 bases between. This CDR3 has 14 amino acids. This chain's CDR3 is CASRPSTGRYEQYF. The CDR3 region has the DNA TGTGCCAGCAGACCTTCGACAGGGAGGTATGAGCAGTACTTC.

V gene TRBV7-9 combines with J gene TRBJ2-1; TRBD1 is a possible D gene (5 bases). Germline CDR1 reads SEHNR; CDR2 reads FQNEAQ (reference sequence). There are 17 residues in the CDR3. The V gene lost 5 bases and the J gene lost 4 bases, with 21 bases spanning the gap. CDR3 sequence reads: CASSPRLGLLRYNEQFF. The CDR3, as DNA: TGTGCCAGCAGCCCGAGGTTGGGGCTATTGCGGTACAATGAGCAGTTCTTC.

Here the CDR3 DNA reads TGTGCCAGCAGACCCGGACAGGGACCAACTAATGAAAAACTGTTTTTT. Protein: CASRPGQGPTNEKLFF. This sequence joins TRBV11-2 and TRBJ1-4, with 8 nucleotides matching TRBD1. J gave up 0 bases and V 6 bases, and 6 bases lay outside the gene matches. This CDR3 has 16 amino acids. Germline CDR1 reads SGHAT; CDR2 reads FQNNGV. The full variable domain, in which reference TRBV11-2 and TRBJ1-4 provide the parts outside the CDR3, is EAGVAQSPRYKIIEKRQSVAFWCNPISGHATLYWYQQILGQGPKLLIQFQNNGVVDDSQLPKDRFSAERLKGVDSTLKIQPAKLEDSAVYLCASRPGQGPTNEKLFFGSGTQLSVL.

The DNA for the CDR3 is TGTGCCAGCGGACTTCACTCCAGTAGACCCTCTGGGGCCAACGTCCTGACTTTC. The encoded protein is CASGLHSSRPSGANVLTF. The chain combines TRBV11-2 with TRBJ2-6; TRBD2 is a possible D gene (5 bases). CDR1 SGHAT and CDR2 FQNNGV come from the germline V gene. The CDR3 consists of 18 residues. Trimming stripped 8 bases from V and 0 bases from J, with 20 bases between.

The chain joins TRBV7-2 to TRBJ1-6; 8 positions agree with TRBD1. Germline CDR1 SGHTA, CDR2 FQGNSA. V was clipped by 6 bases and J by 9 bases; unmatched bases: 16. This CDR3 has 17 residues. The CDR3 DNA sequence: TGTGCCAGCAGTATAGACCCGGGACAGGATATGGGTTCACCCCTCCACTTT. It yields the protein CASSIDPGQDMGSPLHF.

The chain uses TRBV7-2 and TRBJ2-4; no clear D. Germline CDR1 and CDR2: SGHTA and FQGNSA. The V gene lost 5 bases and the J gene lost 0 bases, with 8 bases spanning the gap. This CDR3 contains 14 residues. CDR3 region: CASSAEIAKNIQYF. CDR3 nucleotide sequence: TGTGCCAGCAGCGCGGAGATAGCCAAAAACATTCAGTACTTC.

This rearrangement joins TRBV10-3 to TRBJ2-7, with a tentative D call TRBD1 (5 bases). Germline-derived CDR1 and CDR2 are ENHRY and SYGVKD. The CDR3 runs 15 residues. The germline V and J ends were trimmed by 0 bases and 3 bases, with 12 bases remaining between them. CDR3 DNA sequence: TGTGCCATCAGTGAGTCGCAAGGGGCGATCTACGAGCAGTACTTC. Amino acid sequence: CAISESQGAIYEQYF.

In nucleotides, the CDR3 is TGTGCCAGCAGCTCCCGGACTAGCGGGAGGTACAATGAGCAGTTCTTC. As protein: CASSSRTSGRYNEQFF. J is TRBJ2-1 and V is TRBV6-6, with 14 bases fitting TRBD2. Looked up from germline, CDR1 is MNHNY and CDR2 is SVGAGI (reference sequence). The CDR3 consists of 16 residues. With V trimmed by 6 bases and J by 4 bases, 5 bases remained unmatched.

The genes are TRBV12-3 or TRBV12-4 and TRBJ2-7; TRBD2 aligns across 9 bases. The J segment lost 5 bases and the V segment lost 5 bases, leaving 7 bases of the junction unmatched. The CDR3 loop spans 14 amino acids. The DNA of the CDR3 is TGTGCCAGCAGTGCGGAGCGGGGGGTGGACGAGCAGTACTTC. Translation: CASSAERGVDEQYF.

This clonotype was found many times. The chain combines TRBV7-9 with TRBJ2-5; D not certain. Trimming took off 5 bases at V and 2 bases at J, with 15 bases between the two ends. Germline lookup yields CDR1 SEHNR and CDR2 FQNEAQ (reference sequence). The CDR3 is 15 amino acids. CDR3 sequence: CASSKDGGGQETQYF. For the CDR3, the DNA is TGTGCCAGCAGCAAAGACGGCGGCGGTCAAGAGACCCAGTACTTC.

The chain couples TRBV3-1 to TRBJ2-7; D not resolved. Germline V gene data show CDR1 as LGHDT and CDR2 as YNNKEL (reference sequence). This CDR3 contains 15 residues. Trimming removed 4 bases from V and 6 bases from J, with 19 bases in between. CDR3 sequence (DNA): TGTGCCAGCAGCCCCCCGCCGCGGTTTAATGGCGAGCAGTACTTC. Residues: CASSPPPRFNGEQYF.

The genes are TRBV20-1 and TRBJ2-7, with TRBD2 matching over 13 bases. V was pared by 1 base and J by 4 bases, with 4 bases of the junction left unmatched. This CDR3 region has 15 residues. Germline CDR1 DFQATT, CDR2 SNEGSKA (reference sequence). CDR3 sequence reads: CSARGPGLAGYEQYF. The DNA for the CDR3 is TGCAGTGCTAGAGGACCGGGACTAGCGGGGTACGAGCAGTACTTC.

The rearrangement links TRBV7-2 to TRBJ1-2; D call uncertain. Germline CDR1 is SGHTA and CDR2 is FQGNSA. The germline V and J ends were trimmed by 5 bases and 8 bases, with 9 bases remaining between them. The CDR3 covers 11 residues. CDR3 sequence: CASSPDVGYTF. In nucleotides, the CDR3 is TGTGCCAGCAGCCCGGACGTAGGCTACACCTTC.

The chain links TRBV6-2 or TRBV6-3 to TRBJ2-7; 9 bases are a match to TRBD2. The V gene's germline CDR1 is MNHEY and CDR2 SVGEGT. The CDR3 is 16 residues long. V shed 6 bases and J 0 bases; nucleotides not matched to a gene: 9. The CDR3 nucleotides are TGTGCCAGCAGAGGAGCGGGAGGCGCCAGCTCCTACGAGCAGTACTTC. It is translated as CASRGAGGASSYEQYF.

The genes are TRBV9 and TRBJ2-1, with 9 nucleotides matching TRBD1. Germline CDR1 reads SGDLS; CDR2 reads YYNGEE. J lost 10 bases, V lost 0 bases, and 8 bases had no gene match. This CDR3 contains 15 residues. CDR3 in DNA: TGTGCCAGCAGCGTAGGAGGGACAGGGAACGAGGAGCAGTTCTTC. Protein sequence: CASSVGGTGNEEQFF. Full variable domain (outside the CDR3, taken from reference TRBV9 and TRBJ2-1): DSGVTQTPKHLITATGQRVTLRCSPRSGDLSVYWYQQSLDQGLQFLIQYYNGEERAKGNILERFSAQQFPDLHSELNLSSLELGDSALYFCASSVGGTGNEEQFFGPGTRLTVL.

The chain recombines TRBV29-1 with TRBJ2-5; TRBD1 or TRBD2 may be the D gene (5 bases each). V shed 6 bases and J shed 4 bases, with 21 bases lying between them. Germline V gives CDR1 SQVTM, CDR2 ANQGSEA. The CDR3 has 15 residues. CDR3 coding DNA: TGCAGCGTCCTCCGGGACCCGTCGGTTGGAGAGACCCAGTACTTC. It encodes CSVLRDPSVGETQYF. The variable domain in full, completed from reference TRBV29-1 and TRBJ2-5, reads SAVISQKPSRDICQRGTSLTIQCQVDSQVTMMFWYRQQPGQSLTLIATANQGSEATYESGFVIDKFPISRPNLTFSTLTVSNMSPEDSSIYLCSVLRDPSVGETQYFGPGTRLLVL.

This clonotype was observed a few times. V gene TRBV7-2 combines with J gene TRBJ2-7; 10 nucleotides agree with TRBD1. Trimming cost V 7 bases and J 2 bases; bases outside gene matches: 5. Per the germline V gene, CDR1 is SGHTA and CDR2 is FQGNSA. This CDR3 spans 14 amino acids. CDR3 nucleotide sequence: TGTGCCAGCAACCCGACAGGGGGCCCCTACGAGCAGTACTTC. Encoded protein: CASNPTGGPYEQYF.